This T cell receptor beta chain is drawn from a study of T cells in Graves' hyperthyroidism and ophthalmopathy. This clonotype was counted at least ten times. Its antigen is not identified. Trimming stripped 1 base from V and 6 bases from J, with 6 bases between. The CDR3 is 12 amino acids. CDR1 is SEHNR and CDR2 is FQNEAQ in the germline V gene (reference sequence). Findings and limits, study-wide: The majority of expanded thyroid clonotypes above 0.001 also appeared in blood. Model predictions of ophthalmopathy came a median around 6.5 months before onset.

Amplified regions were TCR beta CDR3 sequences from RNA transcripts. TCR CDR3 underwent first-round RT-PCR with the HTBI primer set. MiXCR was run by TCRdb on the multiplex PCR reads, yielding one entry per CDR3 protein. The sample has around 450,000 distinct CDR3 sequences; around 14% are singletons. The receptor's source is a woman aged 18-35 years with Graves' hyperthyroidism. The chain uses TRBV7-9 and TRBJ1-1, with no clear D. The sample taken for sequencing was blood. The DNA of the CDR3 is TGTGCCAGCAGCTTAGGCTCCCCTGAAGCTTTCTTT. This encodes CASSLGSPEAFF.